The TCR beta chain under discussion was sequenced for a study of T cell repertoires in cytomegalovirus infection. Overall study context: Through public TCR beta signatures, both CMV infection and matching HLA type were indicated. Overall study results and limits: Within the response measured ex vivo, HLA-C-restricted CMV-specific TCR beta clonotypes were dominant.

Notes on this clonotype: The antigen remains unidentified.

The CDR3 is made up of 14 amino acids. J was trimmed by 7 bases and V by 3 bases; bases with no gene match: 10. CDR1 is DFQATT and CDR2 is SNEGSKA in the germline V gene (reference sequence). In TCRdb, the reads were re-called with MiXCR into one record per CDR3 protein. Of approximately 300,000 distinct CDR3 sequences listed, 25% to 30% are singletons. The sequencing here drew on cultured PBMCs, taken from culture after CMV antigen stimulation. The chain links TRBV20-1 to TRBJ1-2, with 8 bases that match TRBD1. The TCR comes from a human donor in good health (CMV status not recorded). Some clones in this sample may be carry-over from other donors' samples. The CDR3 nucleotides read TGCAGTGCTAGGTCAGGGGGCTCGTCTGGTGGCTACACCTTC. Translated, it gives CSARSGGSSGGYTF.